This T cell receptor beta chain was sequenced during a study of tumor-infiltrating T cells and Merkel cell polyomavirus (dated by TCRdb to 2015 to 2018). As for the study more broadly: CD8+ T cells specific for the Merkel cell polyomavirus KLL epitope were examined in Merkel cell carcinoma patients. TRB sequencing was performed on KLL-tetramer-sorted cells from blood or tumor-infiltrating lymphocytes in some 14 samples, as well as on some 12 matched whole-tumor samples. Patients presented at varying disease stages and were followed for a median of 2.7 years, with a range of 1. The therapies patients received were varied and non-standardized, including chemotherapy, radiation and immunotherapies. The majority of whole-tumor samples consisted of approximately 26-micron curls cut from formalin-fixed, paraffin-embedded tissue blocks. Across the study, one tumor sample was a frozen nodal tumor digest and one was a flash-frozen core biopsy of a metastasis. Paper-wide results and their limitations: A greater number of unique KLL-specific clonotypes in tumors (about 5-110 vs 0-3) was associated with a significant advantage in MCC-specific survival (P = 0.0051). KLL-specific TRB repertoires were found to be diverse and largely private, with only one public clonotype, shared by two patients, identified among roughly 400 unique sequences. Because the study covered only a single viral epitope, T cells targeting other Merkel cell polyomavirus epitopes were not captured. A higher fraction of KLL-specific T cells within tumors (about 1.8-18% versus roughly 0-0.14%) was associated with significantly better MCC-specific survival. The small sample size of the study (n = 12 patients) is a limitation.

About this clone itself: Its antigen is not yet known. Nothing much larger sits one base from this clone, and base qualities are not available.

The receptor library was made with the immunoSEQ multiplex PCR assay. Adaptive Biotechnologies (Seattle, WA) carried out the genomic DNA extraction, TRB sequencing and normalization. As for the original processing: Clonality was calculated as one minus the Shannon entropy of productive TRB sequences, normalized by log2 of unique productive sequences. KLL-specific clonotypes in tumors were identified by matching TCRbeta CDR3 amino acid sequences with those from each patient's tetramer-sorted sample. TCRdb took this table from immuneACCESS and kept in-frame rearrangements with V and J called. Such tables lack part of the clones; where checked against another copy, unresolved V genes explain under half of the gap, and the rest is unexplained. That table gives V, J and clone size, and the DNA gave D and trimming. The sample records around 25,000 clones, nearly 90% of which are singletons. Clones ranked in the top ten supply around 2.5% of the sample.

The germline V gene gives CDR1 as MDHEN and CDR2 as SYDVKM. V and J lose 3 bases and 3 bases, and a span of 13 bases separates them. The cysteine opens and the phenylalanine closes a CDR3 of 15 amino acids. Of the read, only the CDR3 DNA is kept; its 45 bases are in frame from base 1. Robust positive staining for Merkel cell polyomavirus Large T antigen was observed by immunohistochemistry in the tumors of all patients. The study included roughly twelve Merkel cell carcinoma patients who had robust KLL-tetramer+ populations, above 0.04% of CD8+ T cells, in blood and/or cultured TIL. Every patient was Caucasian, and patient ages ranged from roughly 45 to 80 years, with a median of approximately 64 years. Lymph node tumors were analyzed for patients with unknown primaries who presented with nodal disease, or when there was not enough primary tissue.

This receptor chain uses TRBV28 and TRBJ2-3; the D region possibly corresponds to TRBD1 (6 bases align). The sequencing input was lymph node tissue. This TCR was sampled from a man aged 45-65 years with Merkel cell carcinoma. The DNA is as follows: TGTGCCAGCAGTTTTATACAGGGTAGAACAGATACGCAGTATTTT. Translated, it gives CASSFIQGRTDTQYF.